This is a list of T cell receptor beta chains from one sample in a study of blood T cell repertoires in COVID-19. Here immunoSEQ multiplex PCR was the method, and the copy in TCRdb shows in-frame clones only, minus some. The sample shows 65,000 to 70,000 clones, 80% to 90% of them seen only once. Sequencing was performed on peripheral blood. The receptors stem from a woman in her sixties or seventies with acute or convalescent COVID-19. Each CDR3 is given with its conserved first and last residue. Each record gives: D gene, V gene, J gene, CDR3 protein. A D gene is named only where the DNA matches it firmly.

NA	TRBV28	TRBJ1-2	CASSLQGGYGYTF
NA	TRBV29-1	TRBJ1-2	CSVGGQDGYTF
TRBD1	TRBV19	TRBJ2-7	CASRAGTGDTRGYEQYF
NA	TRBV3-1/TRBV3-2	TRBJ2-7	CASSQLAYEQYF
NA	TRBV19	TRBJ1-5	CASSADSSNQPQHF
NA	TRBV14	TRBJ1-6	CASSQLVQGRSPLHF
NA	TRBV3-1/TRBV3-2	TRBJ1-2	CASSQEGAYGYTF
NA	TRBV15	TRBJ1-1	CATSRGGQPLKAFF
TRBD2	TRBV5-1	TRBJ2-1	CASSVGGAIYNEQFF
TRBD1	TRBV5-1	TRBJ2-7	CASSLAGTGMYEQYF
NA	TRBV18	TRBJ2-1	CASSPGSQGAYNEQFF
NA	TRBV5-1	TRBJ2-4	CASSLGASRDIQYF
NA	TRBV29-1	TRBJ1-4	CSASGAINEKLFF
NA	TRBV6-6	TRBJ2-5	CASSFGTVPQETQYF
NA	TRBV7-3	TRBJ1-1	CASSLHRNTEAFF
NA	TRBV5-1	TRBJ2-2	CASSAAGVRELFF
TRBD2	TRBV7-3	TRBJ2-1	CASSLLSLASGKGIYNEQFF
TRBD1	TRBV28	TRBJ2-1	CASSGQGKSSYNEQFF
NA	TRBV30	TRBJ2-7	CASNTGLWQYF
NA	TRBV5-6	TRBJ2-6	CASNPWADLSGANVLTF
TRBD1	TRBV10-3	TRBJ1-4	CAISGQERGRTNEKLFF
NA	TRBV23-1	TRBJ1-1	CASSPRLQAFNTEAFF
NA	TRBV20-1	TRBJ1-4	CSASSNPLLRGSGREKLFF
NA	TRBV7-3	TRBJ1-6	CASSLGGENSPLHF
TRBD1	TRBV2	TRBJ2-5	CASSDLGDRGDGTQYF
NA	TRBV2	TRBJ1-5	CASIGDRDSNQPQHF
NA	TRBV7-9	TRBJ2-7	CASSLGMEQKYF
TRBD1	TRBV19	TRBJ2-1	CASSISIRGLYNEQFF
NA	TRBV23-1	TRBJ2-7	CASSRYRDGNYEQYF
TRBD1	TRBV19	TRBJ2-4	CASSMPGQGHIQYF
TRBD2	TRBV3-1/TRBV3-2	TRBJ2-3	CASSRFLTSGENTQYF
NA	TRBV18	TRBJ2-1	CASSGWVASSYNEQFF
NA	TRBV28	TRBJ2-7	CASSPSAGLSYEQYF
NA	TRBV12-3/TRBV12-4	TRBJ2-5	CASRTGFQETQYF
TRBD1	TRBV28	TRBJ2-1	CASSLGTVSYNEQFF
TRBD1	TRBV5-4	TRBJ1-2	CASSLGYGDRSNYGYTF
TRBD1	TRBV18	TRBJ1-1	CASRTQGARTEAFF
NA	TRBV5-1	TRBJ1-1	CASSLDGMGRRVF
NA	TRBV7-9	TRBJ1-2	CASSPPGNLVAVYGYTF
NA	TRBV4-1	TRBJ2-3	CASSQDSGGVGADTQYF
NA	TRBV19	TRBJ1-5	CASSFDRDQPQHF
NA	TRBV18	TRBJ1-1	CASSPPQGRGGTEAFF
TRBD2	TRBV10-2	TRBJ2-1	CASSEAGLAPNEQFF
NA	TRBV5-1	TRBJ1-6	CASSRTDRKNSYNSPLHF
NA	TRBV28	TRBJ2-3	CASSLLGGLKYGGDTQYF
NA	TRBV6-4	TRBJ1-2	CASSPGGFYGYTF
TRBD2	TRBV5-1	TRBJ2-5	CASSRAGGLEETQYF
NA	TRBV3-1/TRBV3-2	TRBJ1-2	CASSQGGSGSGYTF
TRBD1	TRBV7-9	TRBJ1-2	CASSLRDREYGYTF
NA	TRBV28	TRBJ1-1	CASSSPIQGNTEAFF